Shown below are 27 T cell receptor beta chains from a single sample sequenced in a study of OX40 agonist ivuxolimab in advanced cancers. This table comes from immunoSEQ multiplex PCR, and its TCRdb copy is limited to in-frame clones, with some not included. The table lists around 91,000 clones, 75% to 90% of them singletons. Sequencing was performed on CD4+ or CD8+ T cells sorted from blood, taken in a trial of the OX40 agonist ivuxolimab. Receptors originate from an adult with an advanced solid tumor such as melanoma, head and neck, liver or kidney cancer.

The rearrangement uses TRBV15 and TRBJ2-3; the D gene is possibly TRBD2 (6 bases). This CDR3 contains 15 residues. Between the trimmed V and J ends, which lost 3 bases and 3 bases, there was a span of 13 bases. CDR1 is LNHNV and CDR2 is YYDKDF in the germline V gene (reference sequence). CDR3 coding DNA: TGTGCCACCAGCAGGAACAGTGGGGGGACAGATACGCAGTATTTT. Translating it yields CATSRNSGGTDTQYF.

The CDR3 sequence: CASSATGQALHF. The CDR3 DNA reads as TGTGCCAGTAGTGCAACCGGACAGGCCCTGCATTTT. The V gene is TRBV19, the J gene TRBJ1-5; 7 bases fit TRBD1. Germline V gene data show CDR1 as LNHDA and CDR2 as SQIVND (reference sequence). With V trimmed by 5 bases and J by 15 bases, 10 bases remained unmatched. The CDR3 consists of 12 residues.

The J gene is TRBJ1-3, the V gene TRBV5-8, with a weak D call TRBD1 (6 bases). The length of the CDR3 is 14 residues. V lost 6 bases, J lost 0 bases, and 10 bases lay in between. Per germline, CDR1 SGHTS and CDR2 YDEGEE. The CDR3 region is CASIPGHSGNTIYF. CDR3 nucleotide sequence: TGTGCCAGCATCCCGGGACACTCTGGAAACACCATATATTTT.

This chain joins TRBV5-4 and TRBJ1-2, with D maybe TRBD1 (6 bases). Germline CDR1 reads SGHNT; CDR2 reads YYREEE (reference sequence). V shed 4 bases and J shed 5 bases, with 12 bases lying between them. The CDR3 spans 13 residues. The CDR3 DNA is TGTGCCAGCAGCCCGGGGCAGGGGTATGGCTACACCTTC. Its protein is CASSPGQGYGYTF.

This chain links TRBV10-3 with TRBJ2-5; 14 nucleotides agree with TRBD2. The germline gives CDR1 ENHRY, CDR2 SYGVKD. V was pared by 0 bases and J by 5 bases, with 5 bases of the junction left unmatched. The CDR3 consists of 17 residues. CDR3 region: CAISESTSGRARETQYF. The CDR3 nucleotides are TGTGCCATCAGTGAGTCGACTAGCGGGAGGGCTAGGGAGACCCAGTACTTC.

Only one count was recorded for this clone. This sample also contains other DNA sequences that code for the same CDR3. The chain links TRBV6-5 to TRBJ2-7; no clear D. CDR3 size: 14 residues. Germline CDR1 MNHEY, CDR2 SVGAGI. V lost 3 bases and J lost 2, with 11 bases in between. The CDR3 here is CASSYDGRAYEQYF. The CDR3 DNA is TGTGCCAGCAGTTATGACGGACGAGCCTACGAGCAGTACTTC.

V gene TRBV10-3 combines with J gene TRBJ1-3; 9 bases fit TRBD1. Germline V gene lookup returns CDR1 ENHRY and CDR2 SYGVKD. This CDR3 comprises 15 residues. The V segment lost 3 bases and the J segment 3 bases; nucleotides outside the gene matches: 3. CDR3 residues: CAISDTGGSGNTIYF. The CDR3 nucleotides read TGTGCCATCAGTGACACAGGGGGCAGTGGAAACACCATATATTTT.

The rearrangement uses TRBV5-1 and TRBJ2-3; 9 bases are a match to TRBD1. CDR1 SGHRS and CDR2 YFSETQ come from the germline V gene. This CDR3 is 15 amino acids long. V lost 0 bases and J lost 3; bases outside the gene matches: 2. CDR3: CASSLVGTGTDTQYF. CDR3 DNA: TGCGCCAGCAGCTTGGTAGGGACAGGGACAGATACGCAGTATTTT.

The chain employs TRBV14 and TRBJ1-1; TRBD1 might be the D (5 bases). V lost 5 bases to trimming and J lost 3 bases, with 10 bases between them. The CDR3 sequence is 13 residues long. Germline assignment: CDR1 SGHDN and CDR2 FVKESK. The CDR3 is CASSGWGDTEAFF. The CDR3 region has the DNA TGTGCCAGCAGCGGGTGGGGGGACACTGAAGCTTTCTTT. The full variable domain, rest sourced from reference TRBV14 and TRBJ1-1, is EAGVTQFPSHSVIEKGQTVTLRCDPISGHDNLYWYRRVMGKEIKFLLHFVKESKQDESGMPNNRFLAERTGGTYSTLKVQPAELEDSGVYFCASSGWGDTEAFFGQGTRLTVV.

The CDR3 is CASRGGGDTGELFF. CDR3 nucleotide sequence: TGTGCCAGCAGAGGAGGGGGAGACACCGGGGAGCTGTTTTTT. J is TRBJ2-2 and V is TRBV7-9, with D perhaps assigned TRBD1 or TRBD2 (6 bases each). This CDR3 contains 14 residues. Looked up from germline, CDR1 is SEHNR and CDR2 is FQNEAQ (reference sequence). Trimming took 6 bases from V and 3 from J, leaving 11 bases between them.

V gene TRBV6-6 combines with J gene TRBJ2-7, with TRBD1 matching over 9 bases. The CDR3 extends over 15 amino acids. Losses at the gene ends were 6 bases for V and 6 bases for J; bases not matched to a gene: 12. Looked up from germline, CDR1 is MNHNY and CDR2 is SVGAGI (reference sequence). The CDR3 is CASRPPTGGGGEQYF. The DNA for the CDR3 is TGTGCCAGCAGGCCACCTACAGGGGGCGGGGGCGAGCAGTACTTC.

V is TRBV4-1 and J is TRBJ1-1; D unclear. The CDR3 is 16 amino acids. Trimming removed 2 bases from V and 2 bases from J, with 15 bases in between. CDR1 is MGHRA and CDR2 is YSYEKL in the germline V gene. In nucleotides, the CDR3 is TGCGCCAGCAGCCAACCAAAGGACGGAAGAAACACTGAAGCTTTCTTT. Translation: CASSQPKDGRNTEAFF.

The chain recombines TRBV5-4 with TRBJ2-2; D is possibly TRBD2 (5 bases). The ends were cut back, 0 bases at V and 7 bases at J, with 7 bases in the middle. CDR1 and CDR2 (germline): SGHNT, YYREEE (reference sequence). This CDR3 region has 13 residues. CDR3 in DNA: TGTGCCAGCAGCTTGGGTGCGGGCGGGGAGCTGTTTTTT. It yields the protein CASSLGAGGELFF.

The V and J genes are TRBV2 and TRBJ1-2; 9 bases agree with TRBD1. The CDR3 totals 16 residues. In germline, CDR1 is SNHLY, CDR2 FYNNEI. Losses at the gene ends were 5 bases for V and 2 bases for J; bases not matched to a gene: 9. The CDR3 DNA is TGTGCCAGCAGTACCGGGACAGGGCGGTTCAACTATGGCTACACCTTC. Its protein is CASSTGTGRFNYGYTF.

The CDR3 bases are TGCAGCGTTTCCAGGGAGGCGGAGTATGGCTACACCTTC. Protein product: CSVSREAEYGYTF. This chain uses TRBV29-1 with TRBJ1-2; a weak D match, TRBD1 (5 bases). Trimming shortened V by 5 bases and J by 5 bases, and 15 bases separated the two germline ends. CDR3 length: 13 amino acids. Germline V CDR1 and CDR2: SQVTM, ANQGSEA.

The chain uses TRBV18 and TRBJ1-5; D unresolved. CDR3 size: 13 residues. The germline CDR1 and CDR2 sequences are KGHSH and LQKENI. V lost 2 bases and J lost 5, with 7 bases in between. Here the CDR3 reads CASSPDQYQPQHF. CDR3 nucleotide sequence: TGTGCCAGCTCACCAGACCAGTATCAGCCCCAGCATTTT.

The chain is built from TRBV30 and TRBJ2-7; D is perhaps TRBD2 (5 bases). From germline, CDR1 is GTSNPN and CDR2 SVGIG (reference sequence). This CDR3 has 13 amino acids. Trimming removed 0 bases at V and 6 bases at J, with 12 bases between. The DNA for the CDR3 is TGTGCCTGGAGTGTATTACTAGGGCGCGAGCAGTACTTC. Its translation: CAWSVLLGREQYF.

This rearrangement joins TRBV6-5 to TRBJ2-4; 7 bases agree with TRBD1. The CDR3 has 15 residues. V was pared by 4 bases and J by 7 bases, with 10 bases of the junction left unmatched. The germline CDR1 and CDR2 sequences are MNHEY and SVGAGI. CDR3 protein: CASSSPRQGTNIQYF. The DNA for the CDR3 is TGTGCCAGCAGTTCCCCACGACAGGGTACGAACATTCAGTACTTC.

The gene calls are TRBV18 and TRBJ1-2; D is unresolved. Germline loops: CDR1 KGHSH, CDR2 LQKENI. The V and J ends lost 4 bases and 4 bases respectively, with 13 bases between them. The CDR3 is 14 amino acids. The CDR3 nucleotides read TGTGCCAGCTCACAGGCAGGCGAGACCTATGGCTACACCTTC. Translated, it gives CASSQAGETYGYTF. Full variable domain (remainder filled in from reference TRBV18 and TRBJ1-2): NAGVMQNPRHLVRRRGQEARLRCSPMKGHSHVYWYRQLPEEGLKFMVYLQKENIIDESGMPKERFSAEFPKEGPSILRIQQVVRGDSAAYFCASSQAGETYGYTFGSGTRLTVV.

This clone was recorded a few times. The chain carries TRBV7-8 and TRBJ2-7; 7 bases agree with TRBD1. In germline, CDR1 is SGHVS, CDR2 FQNEAQ. The CDR3 has 15 residues. The V and J ends lost 4 bases and 2 bases, in that order; junction bases with no gene match: 8. The CDR3 coding sequence is TGTGCCAGCAGCTCGATAGAACAGGGGACCTACGAGCAGTACTTC. This gives the protein CASSSIEQGTYEQYF.

The chain employs TRBV18 and TRBJ2-2; D is ambiguous. Trimming cost V 2 bases and J 6 bases, with 1 base left between them. From germline, CDR1 is KGHSH and CDR2 LQKENI. The CDR3 sequence is 11 residues long. This CDR3 reads CASSPAGELFF. CDR3 DNA sequence: TGTGCCAGCTCACCAGCCGGGGAGCTGTTTTTT.

The chain's CDR3 is CASSLAGGLVTGELFF. For the CDR3, the DNA is TGTGCCAGCAGCTTAGCGGGGGGGCTCGTCACCGGGGAGCTGTTTTTT. The J gene is TRBJ2-2, the V gene TRBV9; 11 bases align to TRBD2. This CDR3 comprises 16 residues. Per the germline V gene, CDR1 is SGDLS and CDR2 is YYNGEE. Germline trimming cut 4 bases from V and 4 bases from J; bases unmatched to any gene: 6.

Notes on this clone: Different DNA sequences within this sample yield the same CDR3. This CDR3 reads CASSLEAGSYNEQFF. The CDR3 DNA is TGCGCCAGCAGCTTGGAGGCAGGGTCGTACAATGAGCAGTTCTTC. V is TRBV5-1 and J is TRBJ2-1; D may be TRBD1 (5 bases). Germline V gives CDR1 SGHRS, CDR2 YFSETQ. V lost 0 bases and J 4 bases, leaving 11 bases between the germline ends. The CDR3 runs 15 residues. Variable domain in full (rest from reference TRBV5-1 and TRBJ2-1): KAGVTQTPRYLIKTRGQQVTLSCSPISGHRSVSWYQQTPGQGLQFLFEYFSETQRNKGNFPGRFSGRQFSNSRSEMNVSTLELGDSALYLCASSLEAGSYNEQFFGPGTRLTVL.

The V gene is TRBV9, the J gene TRBJ1-6; D call uncertain. This CDR3 contains 12 residues. Germline assignment: CDR1 SGDLS and CDR2 YYNGEE. V was shortened by 7 bases and J by 7 bases, with 9 bases between the two germline ends. The CDR3 bases are TGTGCCAGCGCCTCGTTCAATTCACCCCTCCACTTT. This sequence encodes CASASFNSPLHF.

This clone was seen only a few times. The rearrangement uses TRBV5-1 and TRBJ2-2; 7 bases line up with TRBD1. Germline CDR1 and CDR2: SGHRS and YFSETQ. Unmatched junction bases numbered 3, after V lost 4 bases and J lost 6 bases. This CDR3 is 13 amino acids long. The CDR3 DNA reads as TGCGCCAGCAGCGCGCAGGGGGCCGGGGAGCTGTTTTTT. It specifies CASSAQGAGELFF.

This chain links TRBV7-2 with TRBJ1-6; tentatively, D is TRBD1 (5 bases). The germline V gene encodes CDR1 SGHTA and CDR2 FQGNSA. V gave up 5 bases and J gave up 10 bases, with 18 bases separating them. The CDR3 runs to 15 residues. The CDR3 reads CASSPSGQGKSPLHF. For the CDR3, the DNA is TGTGCCAGCAGCCCTTCGGGGCAGGGAAAATCACCCCTCCACTTT.

The chain couples TRBV9 to TRBJ2-3; 10 bases align to TRBD2. The CDR3 length is 14 residues. CDR1 SGDLS and CDR2 YYNGEE come from the germline V gene. The trim removed 4 bases at V and 7 bases at J, leaving 6 bases unmatched. The DNA of the CDR3 is TGTGCCAGCAGCCCCGTGGGACTAGCGAATACGCAGTATTTT. This translates into CASSPVGLANTQYF.